These 17 T cell receptor beta chains were sequenced from one sample in a study of blood T cells in healthy people across ages. It was with a sample-barcoded 5' primer and a J-beta primer mix that a second PCR of about 6 to 12 cycles was run. TCRdb recomputed calls from the 5' RACE reads with MiXCR, one row per CDR3 protein. Of roughly 500,000 distinct CDR3 sequences in the sample, roughly 28% were seen once. Sequenced input: blood. These receptors originate from a woman between 65 and 79 years old in good health.

The gene calls are TRBV12-3 or TRBV12-4 and TRBJ1-5; D not resolved. V lost 0 bases to trimming and J lost 0 bases, with 9 bases between them. The CDR3 covers 16 residues. As DNA, the CDR3 is TGTGCCAGCAGTTTAGCGGCCACCCTTAGCAATCAGCCCCAGCATTTT. Its translation: CASSLAATLSNQPQHF.

Many counts were recorded for this clonotype. This chain uses TRBV7-2 with TRBJ2-1; TRBD2 matches at 7 bases. With V trimmed by 1 base and J by 6 bases, 12 bases remained unmatched. Looked up from germline, CDR1 is SGHTA and CDR2 is FQGNSA. CDR3 size: 17 residues. The CDR3 is CASSLESRLAVSNEQFF. The DNA of the CDR3 is TGTGCCAGCAGCTTAGAGTCTCGGCTAGCGGTTAGCAATGAGCAGTTCTTC.

V usage is TRBV6-2 or TRBV6-3 and J usage is TRBJ2-4; D unresolved. V lost 3 bases, J lost 7 bases, and 7 bases lay in between. Germline-derived CDR1 and CDR2 are MNHEY and SVGEGT. The length of the CDR3 is 12 residues. CDR3 in DNA: TGTGCCAGCAGTTATACCTACAACATTCAGTACTTC. Its protein is CASSYTYNIQYF.

About this clonotype itself: Given the absence of the conserved phenylalanine or tryptophan at the CDR3 end, a read error is likely. The chain uses TRBV20-1 and TRBJ1-2; D is unclear. This CDR3 contains 10 residues. V dropped 1 base and J dropped 7 bases, with 4 bases sitting between them. Per germline, CDR1 DFQATT and CDR2 SNEGSKA (reference sequence). The CDR3 coding sequence is TGCAGTGCTAGAGGACCTGGCTACACCCTC. This sequence encodes CSARGPGYTL.

As to this clonotype: The junction shows a germline mismatch at one end, possibly a read error. V gene TRBV20-1 combines with J gene TRBJ1-5, with a weak D call TRBD1 (5 bases). CDR3 size: 13 residues. Germline assignment: CDR1 DFQATT and CDR2 SNEGSKA (reference sequence). The CDR3 loop is CSARSGGSQPQRF. The CDR3 bases are TGCAGTGCTAGAAGTGGGGGGAGTCAGCCCCAGCGTTTT.

The rearrangement uses TRBV18 and TRBJ1-4; TRBD1 is a possible D gene (6 bases). V lost 4 bases to trimming and J lost 6 bases, with 15 bases between them. CDR1 is KGHSH and CDR2 is LQKENI in the germline V gene. The CDR3 loop spans 15 amino acids. As DNA, the CDR3 is TGTGCCAGCTCACAACAGGGTACTTCGGATGAAAAACTGTTTTTT. Translated, it gives CASSQQGTSDEKLFF.

Here the CDR3 reads CASSLNSIADTQYF. CDR3 DNA: TGTGCCAGCAGCTTAAATAGTATCGCGGATACGCAGTATTTT. This chain links TRBV7-3 with TRBJ2-3; D remains ambiguous. Germline CDR1 reads SGHTA; CDR2 reads FQGTGA. The length of the CDR3 is 14 residues. Trimming cost V 1 base and J 6 bases, with 11 bases left between them.

J is TRBJ2-1 and V is TRBV20-1, with D possibly TRBD2 on 6 matching bases. CDR3 length equals 15 residues. Between the trimmed V and J ends, which lost 0 bases and 6 bases, there was a span of 15 bases. Germline values: CDR1 DFQATT, CDR2 SNEGSKA (reference sequence). The CDR3 loop is CSARDEASVFNEQFF. The CDR3 DNA reads TGCAGTGCTAGAGATGAGGCTAGCGTGTTCAATGAGCAGTTCTTC.

At least ten counts were recorded for this clonotype. The chain joins TRBV29-1 to TRBJ2-7; tentative D call: TRBD2 (6 bases). Between the trimmed V and J ends, which lost 3 bases and 4 bases, there was a span of 16 bases. Germline CDR1 SQVTM, CDR2 ANQGSEA. CDR3 length: 14 amino acids. Here the CDR3 DNA reads TGCAGCGTTGATTGGCGGACTAACCTTTACGAGCAGTACTTC. Amino acid sequence: CSVDWRTNLYEQYF.

This clonotype was counted only a few times. The chain uses TRBV6-5 and TRBJ1-4; weak D call: TRBD1 (5 bases). The CDR3 length is 13 residues. Trimming took 6 bases from V and 11 from J, leaving 16 bases between them. Germline CDR1 reads MNHEY; CDR2 reads SVGAGI. DNA for the CDR3: TGTGCCAGCAGGGGAAGCAGGGTTGGGAAACTGTTTTTT. Its translation: CASRGSRVGKLFF.

The CDR3 DNA reads as TGCGCCAGCAGCATTCGGGGCCGCGACACCGGGGAGCTGTTTTTT. It translates to CASSIRGRDTGELFF. The V call is TRBV5-1, the J call TRBJ2-2; D tentatively fits TRBD1 or TRBD2 (5 bases each). The CDR3 covers 15 residues. Germline values: CDR1 SGHRS, CDR2 YFSETQ. The V end was cut by 4 bases, the J end by 3 bases, with 13 bases between.

The chain joins TRBV20-1 to TRBJ2-4; D gene uncertain. In germline, CDR1 is DFQATT, CDR2 SNEGSKA (reference sequence). The CDR3 is 10 residues long. Trimming took off 7 bases at V and 15 bases at J, with 16 bases between the two ends. CDR3 sequence: CSVQARGRYF. CDR3 coding DNA: TGCAGTGTCCAAGCTCGTGGGCGGTACTTC.

The chain is built from TRBV29-1 and TRBJ2-1; D gene unclear. The CDR3 length is 12 residues. V was clipped by 4 bases and J by 7 bases, with 11 bases between them. The germline CDR1 and CDR2 sequences are SQVTM and ANQGSEA. The CDR3 coding sequence is TGCAGCGTTGTTCTTCTTCTAAATGAGCAGTTCTTC. It translates to CSVVLLLNEQFF.

This clonotype was seen a handful of times. As DNA, the CDR3 is TGCGCCAGCAGCTTGGCCTCTGGCGGAGGGGCAGATACGCAGTATTTT. It specifies CASSLASGGGADTQYF. V and J are TRBV5-1 and TRBJ2-3, with D tentatively TRBD2 (6 bases). CDR1 and CDR2 from the germline V gene are SGHRS and YFSETQ. The CDR3 consists of 16 residues. The germline V and J ends were trimmed by 0 bases and 4 bases, with 15 bases remaining between them.

This clonotype turned up a few times. For the CDR3, the DNA is TGTGCCAGCAGCCCCTCTGGACTAGCGGGCCAAGAGACCCAGTACTTC. Its translation: CASSPSGLAGQETQYF. The V and J genes are TRBV4-2 and TRBJ2-5, with 11 positions matching TRBD2. J gave up 1 base and V 4 bases, and 5 bases lay outside the gene matches. From germline, CDR1 is LGHNA and CDR2 YNFKEQ. The CDR3 has 16 residues.

The chain is built from TRBV4-1 and TRBJ2-5; D is uncertain. The DNA end is more similar to TRBJ2-7, so the J call may be wrong. The CDR3 loop spans 15 amino acids. Germline assignment: CDR1 MGHRA and CDR2 YSYEKL. The CDR3 nucleotides are TGCGCCAGCAGCCAAGGACGGACGACGAACTACGAGCAGTACTTC. Protein sequence: CASSQGRTTNYEQYF.

The CDR3 is CASSSNRGGETQYF. CDR3 sequence (DNA): TGTGCCAGCAGCTCTAACAGGGGGGGAGAGACCCAGTACTTC. This chain links TRBV11-1 with TRBJ2-5, with D possibly matching TRBD1 (8 bases). Germline V gene data show CDR1 as SGHAT and CDR2 as FQDESV (reference sequence). This CDR3 has 14 residues. The V end lost 4 bases, the J end lost 4 bases, and 13 bases lay between the germline ends.